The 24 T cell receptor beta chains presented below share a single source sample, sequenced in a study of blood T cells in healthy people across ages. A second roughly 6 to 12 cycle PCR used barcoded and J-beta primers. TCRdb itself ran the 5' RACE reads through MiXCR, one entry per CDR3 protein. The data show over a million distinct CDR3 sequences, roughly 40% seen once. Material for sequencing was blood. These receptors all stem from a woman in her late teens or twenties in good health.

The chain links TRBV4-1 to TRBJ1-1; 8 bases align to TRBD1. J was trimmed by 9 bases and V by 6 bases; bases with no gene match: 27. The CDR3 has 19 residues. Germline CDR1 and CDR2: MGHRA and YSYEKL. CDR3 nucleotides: TGCGCCAGCAGACGAAGCGGTGTTCTACTACAGGGGGGGAAAACTAAAGCTTTCTTT. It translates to CASRRSGVLLQGGKTKAFF.

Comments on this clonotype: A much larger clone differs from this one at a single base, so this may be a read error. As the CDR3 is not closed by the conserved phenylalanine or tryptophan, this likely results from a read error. In DNA form, the CDR3 reads TGTGCCAGCAGTTTGCAGGGTGTACGAGAGACCCAGTACTTA. Translated, it gives CASSLQGVRETQYL. The genes are TRBV6-1 and TRBJ2-5, with a tentative D call TRBD1 (5 bases). The CDR3 totals 14 residues. CDR1 MNHNS and CDR2 SASEGT come from the germline V gene. Trimming took off 5 bases at V and 4 bases at J, with 14 bases between the two ends.

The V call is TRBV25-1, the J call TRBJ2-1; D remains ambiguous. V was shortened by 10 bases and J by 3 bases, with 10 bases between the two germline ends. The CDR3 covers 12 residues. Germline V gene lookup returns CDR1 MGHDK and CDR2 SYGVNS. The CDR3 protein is CATDSYYNEQFF. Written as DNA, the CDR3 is TGTGCCACAGACTCTTACTACAATGAGCAGTTCTTC.

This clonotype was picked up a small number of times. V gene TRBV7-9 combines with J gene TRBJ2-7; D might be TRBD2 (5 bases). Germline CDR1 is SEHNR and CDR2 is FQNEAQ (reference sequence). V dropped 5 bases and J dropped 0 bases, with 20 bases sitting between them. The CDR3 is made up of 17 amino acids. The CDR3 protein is CASSPRVSEYSSYEQYF. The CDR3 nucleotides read TGTGCCAGCAGCCCGCGGGTTAGCGAGTATAGCTCCTACGAGCAGTACTTC.

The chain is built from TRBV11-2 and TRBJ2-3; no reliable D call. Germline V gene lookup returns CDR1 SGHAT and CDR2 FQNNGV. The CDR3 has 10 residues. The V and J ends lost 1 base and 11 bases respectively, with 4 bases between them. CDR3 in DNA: TGTGCCAGCAGCTTAGGGGTGCAGTATTTT. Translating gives CASSLGVQYF.

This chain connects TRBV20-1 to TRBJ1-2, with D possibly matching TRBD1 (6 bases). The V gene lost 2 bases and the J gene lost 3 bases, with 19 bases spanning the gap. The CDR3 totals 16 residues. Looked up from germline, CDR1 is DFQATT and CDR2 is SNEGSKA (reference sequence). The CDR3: CSARSADSFRDYGYTF. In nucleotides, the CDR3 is TGCAGTGCTAGATCCGCGGACAGTTTCCGAGACTATGGCTACACCTTC.

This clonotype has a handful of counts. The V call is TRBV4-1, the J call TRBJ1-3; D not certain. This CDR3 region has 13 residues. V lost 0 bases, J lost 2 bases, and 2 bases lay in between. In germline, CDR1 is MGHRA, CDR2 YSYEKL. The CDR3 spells CASSQDPGNTIYF. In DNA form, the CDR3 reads TGCGCCAGCAGCCAAGATCCTGGAAACACCATATATTTT.

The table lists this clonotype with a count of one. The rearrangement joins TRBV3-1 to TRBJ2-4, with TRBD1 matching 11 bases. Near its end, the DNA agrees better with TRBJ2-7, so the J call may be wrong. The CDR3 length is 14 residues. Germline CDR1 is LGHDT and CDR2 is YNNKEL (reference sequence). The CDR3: CASSLTGTGGEQYF. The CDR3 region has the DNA TGTGCCAGCAGCCTGACCGGGACAGGGGGCGAGCAGTACTTC.

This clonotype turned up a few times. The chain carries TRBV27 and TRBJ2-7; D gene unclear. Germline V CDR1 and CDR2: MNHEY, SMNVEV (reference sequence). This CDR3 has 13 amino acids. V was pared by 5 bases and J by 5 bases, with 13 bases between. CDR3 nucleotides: TGTGCCAGCAGTCCCCGACTTCACGACGAGCAGTACTTC. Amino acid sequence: CASSPRLHDEQYF.

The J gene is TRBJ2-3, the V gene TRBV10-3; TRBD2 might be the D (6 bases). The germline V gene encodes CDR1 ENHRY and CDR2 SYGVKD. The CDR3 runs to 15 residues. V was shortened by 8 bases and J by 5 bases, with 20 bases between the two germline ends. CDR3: CAIALPGAGKDTQYF. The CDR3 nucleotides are TGTGCCATCGCCCTCCCGGGAGCTGGGAAAGATACGCAGTATTTT.

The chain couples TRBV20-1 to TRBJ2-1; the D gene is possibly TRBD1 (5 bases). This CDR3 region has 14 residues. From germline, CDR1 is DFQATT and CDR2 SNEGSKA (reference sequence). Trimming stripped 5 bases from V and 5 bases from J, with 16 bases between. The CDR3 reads CSAYLGAANNEQFF. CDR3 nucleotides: TGCAGTGCTTACCTAGGGGCGGCAAACAATGAGCAGTTCTTC.

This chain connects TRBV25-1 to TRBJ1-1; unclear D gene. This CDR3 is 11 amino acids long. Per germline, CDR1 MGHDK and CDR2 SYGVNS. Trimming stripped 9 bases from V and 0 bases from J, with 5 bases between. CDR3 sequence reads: CASQMNTEAFF. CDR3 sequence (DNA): TGTGCCAGTCAGATGAACACTGAAGCTTTCTTT.

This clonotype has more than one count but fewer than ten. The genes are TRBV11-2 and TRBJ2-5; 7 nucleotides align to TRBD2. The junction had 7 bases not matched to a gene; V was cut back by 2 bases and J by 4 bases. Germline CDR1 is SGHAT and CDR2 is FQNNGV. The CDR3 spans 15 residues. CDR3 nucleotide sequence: TGTGCCAGCAGCTTAAGGGAGGGGTGGGCAGAGACCCAGTACTTC. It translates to CASSLREGWAETQYF.

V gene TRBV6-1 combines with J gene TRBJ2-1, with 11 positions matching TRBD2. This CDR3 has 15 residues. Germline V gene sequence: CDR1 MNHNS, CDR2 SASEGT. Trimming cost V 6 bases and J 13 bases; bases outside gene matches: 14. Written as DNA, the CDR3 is TGTGCCAGCAGCCCGGGACTAGCGGATGTGGAGACCCAGTTCTTC. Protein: CASSPGLADVETQFF.

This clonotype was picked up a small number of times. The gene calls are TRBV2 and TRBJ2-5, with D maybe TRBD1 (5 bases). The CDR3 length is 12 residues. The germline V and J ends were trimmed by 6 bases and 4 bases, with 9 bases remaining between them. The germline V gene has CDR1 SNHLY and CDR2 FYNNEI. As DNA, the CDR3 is TGTGCCAGCAGAGTGACAGCAGAGACCCAGTACTTC. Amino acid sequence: CASRVTAETQYF. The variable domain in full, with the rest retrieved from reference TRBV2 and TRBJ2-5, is EPEVTQTPSHQVTQMGQEVILRCVPISNHLYFYWYRQILGQKVEFLVSFYNNEISEKSEIFDDQFSVERPDGSNFTLKIRSTKLEDSAMYFCASRVTAETQYFGPGTRLLVL.

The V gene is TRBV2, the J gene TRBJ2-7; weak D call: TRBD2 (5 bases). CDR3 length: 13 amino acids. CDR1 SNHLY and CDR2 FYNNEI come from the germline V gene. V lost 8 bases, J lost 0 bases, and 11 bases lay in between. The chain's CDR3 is CASGWERSYEQYF. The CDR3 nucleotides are TGTGCCAGCGGGTGGGAGCGCTCCTACGAGCAGTACTTC.

This CDR3 is CASRGQGTTNYGYTF. Here the CDR3 DNA reads TGTGCCAGCCGGGGACAGGGGACAACTAACTATGGCTACACCTTC. J is TRBJ1-2 and V is TRBV6-5, with 10 bases fitting TRBD1. The germline gives CDR1 MNHEY, CDR2 SVGAGI. The V gene end was trimmed by 8 bases and the J gene end by 0 bases; junction bases not matched to a gene: 6. The CDR3 is 15 amino acids.

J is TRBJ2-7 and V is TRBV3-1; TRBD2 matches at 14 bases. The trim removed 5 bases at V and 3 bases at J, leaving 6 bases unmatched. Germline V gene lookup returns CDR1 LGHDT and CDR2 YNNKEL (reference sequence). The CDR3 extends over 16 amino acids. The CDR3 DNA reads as TGTGCCAGCAGCGCTCGACTAGCGGGAGGGTACTACGAGCAGTACTTC. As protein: CASSARLAGGYYEQYF.

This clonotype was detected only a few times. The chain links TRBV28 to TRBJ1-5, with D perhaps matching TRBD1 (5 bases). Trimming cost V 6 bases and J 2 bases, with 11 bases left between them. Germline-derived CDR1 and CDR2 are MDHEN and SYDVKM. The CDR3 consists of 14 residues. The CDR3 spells CASRKGVGNQPQHF. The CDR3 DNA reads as TGTGCCAGCAGAAAAGGGGTAGGCAATCAGCCCCAGCATTTT.

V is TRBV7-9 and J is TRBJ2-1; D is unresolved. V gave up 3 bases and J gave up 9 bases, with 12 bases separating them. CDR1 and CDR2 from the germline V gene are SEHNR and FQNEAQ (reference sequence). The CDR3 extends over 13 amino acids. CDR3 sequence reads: CASSFGSHGEQFF. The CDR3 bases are TGTGCCAGCAGCTTTGGGTCACATGGTGAGCAGTTCTTC.

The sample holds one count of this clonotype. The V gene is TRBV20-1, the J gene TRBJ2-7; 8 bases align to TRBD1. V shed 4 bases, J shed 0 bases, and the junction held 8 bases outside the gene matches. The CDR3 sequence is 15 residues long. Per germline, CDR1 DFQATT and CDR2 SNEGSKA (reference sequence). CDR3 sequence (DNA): TGCAGTGCTAACCCACCGGGACAGGTCTCCTACGAGCAGTACTTC. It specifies CSANPPGQVSYEQYF.

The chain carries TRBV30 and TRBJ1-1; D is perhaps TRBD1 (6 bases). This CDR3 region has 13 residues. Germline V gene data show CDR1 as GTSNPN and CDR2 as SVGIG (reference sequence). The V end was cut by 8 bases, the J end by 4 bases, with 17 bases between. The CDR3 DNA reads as TGTGCCCGCTACAGGGCTGGCGGCACTGAAGCTTTCTTT. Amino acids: CARYRAGGTEAFF.

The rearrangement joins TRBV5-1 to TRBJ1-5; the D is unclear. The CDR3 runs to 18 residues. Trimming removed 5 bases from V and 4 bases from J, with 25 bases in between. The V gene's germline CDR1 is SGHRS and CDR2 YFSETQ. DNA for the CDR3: TGCGCCAGCAGTCTCGGTGGGGATTTTTGGAGCGAGAATCAGCCCCAGCATTTT. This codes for CASSLGGDFWSENQPQHF.

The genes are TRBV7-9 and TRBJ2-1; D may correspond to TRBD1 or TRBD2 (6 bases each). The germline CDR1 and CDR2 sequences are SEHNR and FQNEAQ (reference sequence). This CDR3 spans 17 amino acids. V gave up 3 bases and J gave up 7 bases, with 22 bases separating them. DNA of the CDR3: TGTGCCAGCAGCTTCGCCGGGGGCCAAGAAAGAACAAATGAGCAGTTCTTC. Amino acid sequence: CASSFAGGQERTNEQFF.